The 13 T cell receptor beta chains below come from one sample, sequenced in a study of identical twins (dated by TCRdb to the mid-2010s). Libraries were built with 5' RACE. Data came from an Illumina HiSeq 2000. TCRdb ran its own pipeline on the public reads, namely fastp trimming at Q25 and MiXCR clone calling, and kept in-frame beta chains. For every CDR3 protein sequence, its rows merge into one entry that carries the most common genes and DNA. In all, the sample holds about 810,000 distinct CDR3 sequences, and 12% of those were seen once. The ten largest make up about 1.5% of the sample. This same sample was also taken into another study, of yellow fever vaccine responses in identical twins.

Specimen: PBMCs. Receptor source: a woman younger than 35 in good health.

The sample holds many counts of this clonotype. The rearrangement links TRBV5-1 to TRBJ2-2; 7 nucleotides align to TRBD1. Unmatched junction bases numbered 5, after V lost 3 bases and J lost 0 bases. This CDR3 contains 16 residues. Germline CDR1 and CDR2: SGHRS and YFSETQ. As DNA, the CDR3 is TGCGCCAGCAGCTCCCTAGACAGGGCGAACACCGGGGAGCTGTTTTTT. This gives the protein CASSSLDRANTGELFF.

The chain carries TRBV7-8 and TRBJ1-1, with D unresolved. Per the germline V gene, CDR1 is SGHVS and CDR2 is FQNEAQ. V was cut by 1 base and J by 1 base, with 10 bases left in between. This CDR3 has 15 residues. This CDR3 is CASSLGLASNTEAFF. CDR3 coding DNA: TGTGCCAGCAGCTTAGGTCTGGCTTCGAACACTGAAGCTTTCTTT.

V usage is TRBV10-3 and J usage is TRBJ2-1; 10 bases align to TRBD2. The CDR3 sequence is 16 residues long. Germline V gives CDR1 ENHRY, CDR2 SYGVKD. The junction had 10 bases not matched to a gene; V was cut back by 3 bases and J by 8 bases. The CDR3 DNA follows: TGTGCCATCAGTGACCCGGGACTAGCGACCGGGGATGAGCAGTTCTTC. Its translation: CAISDPGLATGDEQFF.

The chain is built from TRBV24-1 and TRBJ2-1, with unresolved D. In germline, CDR1 is KGHDR, CDR2 SFDVKD. The CDR3 runs to 12 residues. V shed 4 bases and J shed 8 bases, with 8 bases lying between them. The CDR3 sequence: CATSESSYEQFF. The DNA for the CDR3 is TGTGCCACCAGTGAGTCTAGTTATGAGCAGTTCTTC.

This clonotype has a count of ten or more. The chain recombines TRBV25-1 with TRBJ2-1, with D unclear. V was pared by 5 bases and J by 9 bases, with 8 bases between. This CDR3 contains 11 residues. The germline V gene has CDR1 MGHDK and CDR2 SYGVNS. CDR3 bases: TGTGCCAGCAGTACCAGTCGTGAGCAGTTCTTC. Translation gives CASSTSREQFF.

This clonotype came up many times. The rearrangement uses TRBV5-1 and TRBJ1-2; 8 bases are a match to TRBD1. The CDR3 loop spans 14 amino acids. Germline CDR1 SGHRS, CDR2 YFSETQ. V lost 6 bases to trimming and J lost 5 bases; unmatched junction nucleotides: 9. CDR3 residues: CASTLQGARYGYTF. CDR3 in DNA: TGCGCCAGCACCCTCCAGGGGGCGAGGTATGGCTACACCTTC.

This clonotype was seen more than once but under ten times. J is TRBJ1-5 and V is TRBV20-1, with D possibly being TRBD1 (5 bases). V gave up 6 bases and J gave up 2 bases, with 14 bases separating them. The CDR3 is 14 residues long. Germline CDR1 is DFQATT and CDR2 is SNEGSKA (reference sequence). The CDR3 DNA reads as TGCAGTGCCCACTGGGACTTTGGCAATCAGCCCCAGCATTTT. This translates into CSAHWDFGNQPQHF.

V and J are TRBV25-1 and TRBJ1-2, with 9 bases fitting TRBD1. Germline-derived CDR1 and CDR2 are MGHDK and SYGVNS. Trimming took 6 bases from V and 5 from J; bases not matched to a gene: 4. There are 13 residues in the CDR3. CDR3 nucleotide sequence: TGTGCCAGCAGAAGGACAGGGGAGTATGGCTACACCTTC. Protein: CASRRTGEYGYTF.

This clonotype was observed a single time. This may arise from a read error, as a much more abundant clone is one base away. The chain is built from TRBV24-1 and TRBJ2-3, with D maybe TRBD2 (5 bases). Trimming removed 9 bases at V and 4 bases at J, with 19 bases between. Germline values: CDR1 KGHDR, CDR2 SFDVKD. This CDR3 is built from 15 residues. DNA for the CDR3: TGTGCCACCGGTGCCACGGGAAAGTCGTCAGATACGCAGTATTTT. It translates to CATGATGKSSDTQYF.

This clonotype was counted a few times. This sequence joins TRBV5-5 and TRBJ2-7; weak D call: TRBD2 (5 bases). V was cut by 4 bases and J by 2 bases, with 16 bases left in between. The CDR3 is 15 amino acids. The germline CDR1 and CDR2 sequences are SGHKS and YYEKEE (reference sequence). The CDR3 DNA reads TGTGCCAGCAGCCCTGACGGGGAGCCGGCCTACGAGCAGTACGTC. Residues: CASSPDGEPAYEQYV.

V gene TRBV6-1 combines with J gene TRBJ2-5; maybe TRBD2 (5 bases). The germline gives CDR1 MNHNS, CDR2 SASEGT. The CDR3 is 14 residues long. V was trimmed by 5 bases and J by 2 bases, leaving 12 bases between them. DNA for the CDR3: TGTGCCAGCAGTCGGCTAGCCCCTCAAGAGACCCAGTACTTC. Protein: CASSRLAPQETQYF.

V usage is TRBV12-3 or TRBV12-4 and J usage is TRBJ1-1, with D possibly being TRBD1 (5 bases). This CDR3 region has 14 residues. Deletions cut 2 bases from V and 8 bases from J, with 15 bases between. The CDR3 loop reads CASSLIQGWGEAFF. The CDR3 region has the DNA TGTGCCAGCAGTTTAATTCAGGGTTGGGGAGAAGCTTTCTTT.

This clonotype appeared many times. This sequence joins TRBV12-3 or TRBV12-4 and TRBJ2-1; D is undetermined. V lost 1 base and J 4 bases, leaving 2 bases between the germline ends. The CDR3 runs to 12 residues. CDR3 protein: CASSLGYNEQFF. The CDR3 region has the DNA TGTGCCAGCAGTTTAGGGTACAATGAGCAGTTCTTC.